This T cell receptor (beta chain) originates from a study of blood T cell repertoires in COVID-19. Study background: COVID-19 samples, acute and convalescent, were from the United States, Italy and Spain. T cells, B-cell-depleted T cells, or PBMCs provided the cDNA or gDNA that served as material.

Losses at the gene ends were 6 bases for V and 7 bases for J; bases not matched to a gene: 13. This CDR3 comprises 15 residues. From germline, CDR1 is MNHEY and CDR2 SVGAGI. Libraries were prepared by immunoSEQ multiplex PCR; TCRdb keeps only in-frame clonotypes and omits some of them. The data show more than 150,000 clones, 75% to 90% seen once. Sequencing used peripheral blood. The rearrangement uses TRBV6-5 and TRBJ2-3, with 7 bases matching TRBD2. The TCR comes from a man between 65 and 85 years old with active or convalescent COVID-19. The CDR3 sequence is CASSLGGTPGNTQYF. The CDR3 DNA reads TGTGCCAGCAGCCTGGGGGGGACCCCGGGAAATACGCAGTATTTT.